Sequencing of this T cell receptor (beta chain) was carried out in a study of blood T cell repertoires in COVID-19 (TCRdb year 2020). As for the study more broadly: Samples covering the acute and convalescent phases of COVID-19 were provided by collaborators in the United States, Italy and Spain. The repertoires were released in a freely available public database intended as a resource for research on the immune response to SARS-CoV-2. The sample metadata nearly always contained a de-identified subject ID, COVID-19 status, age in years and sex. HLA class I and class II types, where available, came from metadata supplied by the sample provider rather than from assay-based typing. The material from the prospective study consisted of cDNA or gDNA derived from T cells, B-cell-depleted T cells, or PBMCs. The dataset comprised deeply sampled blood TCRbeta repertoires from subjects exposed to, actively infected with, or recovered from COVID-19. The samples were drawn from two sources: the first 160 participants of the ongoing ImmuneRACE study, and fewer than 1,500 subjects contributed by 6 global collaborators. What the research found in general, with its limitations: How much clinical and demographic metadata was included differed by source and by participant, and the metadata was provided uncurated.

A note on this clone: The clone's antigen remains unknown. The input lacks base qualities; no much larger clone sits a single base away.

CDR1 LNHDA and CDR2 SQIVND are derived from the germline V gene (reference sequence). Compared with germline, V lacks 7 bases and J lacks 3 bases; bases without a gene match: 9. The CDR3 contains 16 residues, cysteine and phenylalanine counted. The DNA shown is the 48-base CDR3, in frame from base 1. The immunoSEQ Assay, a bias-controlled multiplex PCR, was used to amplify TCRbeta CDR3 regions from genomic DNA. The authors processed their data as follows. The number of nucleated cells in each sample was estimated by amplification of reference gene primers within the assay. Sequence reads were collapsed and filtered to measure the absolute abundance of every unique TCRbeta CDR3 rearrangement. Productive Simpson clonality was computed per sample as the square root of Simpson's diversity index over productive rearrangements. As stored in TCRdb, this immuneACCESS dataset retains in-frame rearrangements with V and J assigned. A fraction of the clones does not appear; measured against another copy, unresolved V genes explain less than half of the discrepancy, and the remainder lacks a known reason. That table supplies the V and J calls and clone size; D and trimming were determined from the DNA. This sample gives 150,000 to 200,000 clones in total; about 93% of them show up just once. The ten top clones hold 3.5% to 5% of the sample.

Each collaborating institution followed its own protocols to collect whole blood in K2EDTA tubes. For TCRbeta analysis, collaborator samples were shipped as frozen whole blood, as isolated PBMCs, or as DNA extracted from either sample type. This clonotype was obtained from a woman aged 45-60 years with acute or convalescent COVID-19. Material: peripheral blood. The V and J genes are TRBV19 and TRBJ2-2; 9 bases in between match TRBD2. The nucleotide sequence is TGTGCCAGTAAAGTAGCGGGAGTTTCGGACACCGGGGAGCTGTTTTTT. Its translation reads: CASKVAGVSDTGELFF.